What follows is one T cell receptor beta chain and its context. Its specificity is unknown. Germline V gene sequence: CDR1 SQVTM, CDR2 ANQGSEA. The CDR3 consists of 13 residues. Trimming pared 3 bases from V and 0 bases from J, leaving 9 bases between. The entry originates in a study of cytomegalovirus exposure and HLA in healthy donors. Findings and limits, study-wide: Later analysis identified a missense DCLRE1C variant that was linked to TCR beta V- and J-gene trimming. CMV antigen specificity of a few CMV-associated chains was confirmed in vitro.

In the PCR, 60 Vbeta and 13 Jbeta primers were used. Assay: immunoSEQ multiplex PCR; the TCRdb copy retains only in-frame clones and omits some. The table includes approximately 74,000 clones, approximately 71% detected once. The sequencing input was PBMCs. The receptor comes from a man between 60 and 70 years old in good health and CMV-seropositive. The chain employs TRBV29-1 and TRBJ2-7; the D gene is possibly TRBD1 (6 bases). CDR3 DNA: TGCAGCGTTGACCGAGGGGGCTCCTACGAGCAGTACTTC. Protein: CSVDRGGSYEQYF.